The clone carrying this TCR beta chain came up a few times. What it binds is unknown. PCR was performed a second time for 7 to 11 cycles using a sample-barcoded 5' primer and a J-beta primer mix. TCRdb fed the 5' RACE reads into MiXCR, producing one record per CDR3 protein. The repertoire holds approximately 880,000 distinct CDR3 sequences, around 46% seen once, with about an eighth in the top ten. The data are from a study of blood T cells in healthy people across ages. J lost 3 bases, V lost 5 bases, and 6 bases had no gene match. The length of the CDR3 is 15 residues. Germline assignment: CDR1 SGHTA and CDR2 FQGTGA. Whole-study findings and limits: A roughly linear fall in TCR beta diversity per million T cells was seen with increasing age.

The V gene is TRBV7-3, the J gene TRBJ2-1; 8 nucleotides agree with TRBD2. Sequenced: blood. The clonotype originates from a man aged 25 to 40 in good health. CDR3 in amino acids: CASSPVGGDYNEQFF. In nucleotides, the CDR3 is TGTGCCAGCAGCCCCGTCGGGGGGGACTACAATGAGCAGTTCTTC. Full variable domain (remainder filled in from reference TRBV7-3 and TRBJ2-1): GAGVSQTPSNKVTEKGKYVELRCDPISGHTALYWYRQSLGQGPEFLIYFQGTGAADDSGLPNDRFFAVRPEGSVSTLKIQRTERGDSAVYLCASSPVGGDYNEQFFGPGTRLTVL.